The 28 T cell receptor beta chains below come from one sample, sequenced in a study of shared clonotypes between healthy human individuals. Profiled with immunoSEQ multiplex PCR; TCRdb holds only in-frame clones, not every one. Of about 230,000 clones in the sample, 60% to 70% were seen once. The sample taken for sequencing was memory CD4+ T cells sorted from blood. The subset: CD45RA-negative fraction. The receptor source for this set is a man aged 25 to 45 in good health.

The V gene is TRBV4-3, the J gene TRBJ2-5; D call uncertain. The length of the CDR3 is 14 residues. Germline CDR1 LGHNA, CDR2 YSLEER. Trimming shortened V by 1 base and J by 0 bases, and 6 bases separated the two germline ends. CDR3 DNA: TGCGCCAGCAGCCAAGGCCAGGACCAAGAGACCCAGTACTTC. Translation: CASSQGQDQETQYF.

This sequence joins TRBV18 and TRBJ1-3, with D unclear. From germline, CDR1 is KGHSH and CDR2 LQKENI. Trimming took off 3 bases at V and 0 bases at J, with 15 bases between the two ends. The CDR3 totals 17 residues. The CDR3 loop is CASSPIPSGGSGNTIYF. The DNA for the CDR3 is TGTGCCAGCTCACCCATTCCCTCAGGCGGCTCTGGAAACACCATATATTTT.

The gene calls are TRBV30 and TRBJ1-5, with TRBD1 matching over 7 bases. CDR3 length: 14 amino acids. The J segment lost 6 bases and the V segment lost 0 bases, leaving 5 bases of the junction unmatched. CDR1 and CDR2 (germline): GTSNPN, SVGIG (reference sequence). Here the CDR3 DNA reads TGTGCCTGGAGTGTAGGGGGCTTGGTTCAGCCCCAGCATTTT. Its translation is CAWSVGGLVQPQHF.

The rearrangement links TRBV10-1 to TRBJ2-1; 9 nucleotides agree with TRBD2. V shed 6 bases and J 1 base; nucleotides not matched to a gene: 4. Germline V gene data show CDR1 as WNHNN and CDR2 as SYGVQD (reference sequence). CDR3 size: 15 residues. The CDR3 sequence: CASSGGGGSYNEQFF. The CDR3 bases are TGCGCCAGCAGCGGCGGGGGGGGTTCCTACAATGAGCAGTTCTTC.

The chain employs TRBV5-4 and TRBJ1-2, with TRBD1 identical over 7 bases. Germline loops: CDR1 SGHNT, CDR2 YYREEE (reference sequence). The V segment lost 4 bases and the J segment 1 base; nucleotides outside the gene matches: 4. This CDR3 spans 14 amino acids. CDR3 sequence (DNA): TGTGCCAGCAGCCTGGACAGGAGTAACTATGGCTACACCTTC. It encodes CASSLDRSNYGYTF. Based on the CDR3 plus reference TRBV5-4 and TRBJ1-2, the full variable domain is ETGVTQSPTHLIKTRGQQVTLRCSSQSGHNTVSWYQQALGQGPQFIFQYYREEENGRGNFPPRFSGLQFPNYSSELNVNALELDDSALYLCASSLDRSNYGYTFGSGTRLTVV.

The sample holds one count of this clone. The chain has TRBV27 and TRBJ2-1, with D tentatively TRBD1 or TRBD2 (5 bases each). Germline CDR1 is MNHEY and CDR2 is SMNVEV (reference sequence). The CDR3 loop spans 16 amino acids. V lost 6 bases and J 7 bases, leaving 22 bases between the germline ends. This CDR3 reads CASSDSGTTLVNEQFF. The CDR3 bases are TGTGCCAGCAGCGACTCCGGGACCACCCTTGTAAATGAGCAGTTCTTC.

The CDR3 nucleotides read TGTGCCACCAGCAGAGTTTTAGCGGGAGGTGGAGATACGCAGTATTTT. This translates into CATSRVLAGGGDTQYF. The J gene is TRBJ2-3, the V gene TRBV15; TRBD2 aligns across 10 bases. V lost 1 base and J lost 5; bases outside the gene matches: 6. The CDR3 covers 16 residues. The germline V gene encodes CDR1 LNHNV and CDR2 YYDKDF (reference sequence).

V is TRBV5-4 and J is TRBJ2-7; 10 bases map to TRBD2. Germline trimming cut 4 bases from V and 6 bases from J; bases unmatched to any gene: 13. This CDR3 spans 16 amino acids. Germline V gene lookup returns CDR1 SGHNT and CDR2 YYREEE (reference sequence). CDR3 amino acids: CASSPGGAGGLGEQYF. The CDR3 DNA reads as TGTGCCAGCAGCCCCGGGGGAGCGGGAGGGTTAGGCGAGCAGTACTTC.

The gene calls are TRBV7-3 and TRBJ2-1; D remains ambiguous. V lost 1 base, J lost 7 bases, and 5 bases lay in between. The CDR3 extends over 12 amino acids. Germline CDR1 SGHTA, CDR2 FQGTGA. The CDR3 protein is CASSLNGNEQFF. The CDR3 nucleotides are TGTGCCAGCAGCTTAAACGGGAATGAGCAGTTCTTC.

The V call is TRBV28, the J call TRBJ1-2; D unclear. Trimming removed 6 bases from V and 1 base from J, with 9 bases in between. The CDR3 is 13 residues long. Germline values: CDR1 MDHEN, CDR2 SYDVKM. As DNA, the CDR3 is TGTGCCAGCAGCGACGGGATTAACTATGGCTACACCTTC. Translated, it gives CASSDGINYGYTF.

The V call is TRBV5-1, the J call TRBJ2-7; 8 nucleotides align to TRBD1. Trimming at V came to 4 bases and at J to 3 bases, leaving 6 bases not matched to a gene. The CDR3 extends over 14 amino acids. CDR1 and CDR2 (germline): SGHRS, YFSETQ. The CDR3 sequence: CASSRTGYNYEQYF. The CDR3 nucleotides read TGCGCCAGCAGCAGGACAGGGTACAACTACGAGCAGTACTTC.

This clone was picked up one time. The chain is built from TRBV5-8 and TRBJ2-1; D might be TRBD1 or TRBD2, each matching 5 bases. V was clipped by 0 bases and J by 6 bases, with 13 bases between them. CDR1 and CDR2 from the germline V gene are SGHTS and YDEGEE. The CDR3 totals 15 residues. In nucleotides, the CDR3 is TGTGCCAGCAGCTTGGCGGGACGAAAGTCCAATGAGCAGTTCTTC. Protein: CASSLAGRKSNEQFF.

The rearrangement joins TRBV11-2 to TRBJ1-1, with D possibly matching TRBD1 (5 bases). Germline values: CDR1 SGHAT, CDR2 FQNNGV. The CDR3 runs 15 residues. Trimming pared 5 bases from V and 1 base from J, leaving 14 bases between. The CDR3 reads CASSQTVQGNTEAFF. The CDR3, as DNA: TGTGCCAGCAGCCAGACCGTTCAGGGGAACACTGAAGCTTTCTTT.

The chain combines TRBV7-6 with TRBJ2-1; maybe TRBD2 (6 bases). V lost 0 bases to trimming and J lost 9 bases, with 24 bases between them. CDR3 size: 18 residues. Germline-derived CDR1 and CDR2 are SGHVS and FNYEAQ. CDR3 loop: CASSLAPSMRGREVEQFF. In nucleotides, the CDR3 is TGTGCCAGCAGCTTAGCGCCTTCAATGAGAGGCAGGGAGGTTGAGCAGTTCTTC.

The V call is TRBV7-2, the J call TRBJ2-1, with a possible D match to TRBD1 (6 bases). CDR3 length: 14 amino acids. V was trimmed by 6 bases and J by 4 bases, leaving 13 bases between them. Germline V lookup: CDR1 SGHTA, CDR2 FQGNSA. The CDR3 region has the DNA TGTGCCAGCAGAGGGCAGGGGAATTACAATGAGCAGTTCTTC. Translating it yields CASRGQGNYNEQFF.

The genes are TRBV5-4 and TRBJ2-1, with 10 bases that match TRBD2. The CDR3 sequence is 18 residues long. J was trimmed by 1 base and V by 4 bases; bases with no gene match: 11. Germline V gene sequence: CDR1 SGHNT, CDR2 YYREEE (reference sequence). The CDR3 region is CASSPASGSFISYNEQFF. Written as DNA, the CDR3 is TGTGCCAGCAGCCCGGCTAGCGGGAGTTTTATTTCCTACAATGAGCAGTTCTTC.

This chain connects TRBV2 to TRBJ1-5, with no clear D. Trimming pared 8 bases from V and 6 bases from J, leaving 20 bases between. From germline, CDR1 is SNHLY and CDR2 FYNNEI. This CDR3 has 15 residues. CDR3 coding DNA: TGTGCCAGCGCGCTCGGGGAACAGTCTAGTCAGCCCCAGCATTTT. This translates into CASALGEQSSQPQHF.

This chain connects TRBV19 to TRBJ1-1; unclear D gene. The V end was cut by 0 bases, the J end by 7 bases, with 9 bases between. CDR1 and CDR2 (germline): LNHDA, SQIVND (reference sequence). CDR3 size: 13 residues. The CDR3 protein is CASSIDWVSEAFF. The CDR3 nucleotides read TGTGCCAGTAGTATAGATTGGGTCAGTGAAGCTTTCTTT.

The V and J genes are TRBV29-1 and TRBJ2-2, with D unclear. CDR3 length: 13 amino acids. Deletions cut 4 bases from V and 3 bases from J, with 9 bases between. Looked up from germline, CDR1 is SQVTM and CDR2 is ANQGSEA. The CDR3 loop reads CSVGWMYTGELFF. The CDR3 DNA is TGCAGCGTTGGCTGGATGTACACCGGGGAGCTGTTTTTT.

The chain combines TRBV6-5 with TRBJ2-1; 9 bases are a match to TRBD2. The CDR3 is 14 residues long. Trimming took 3 bases from V and 9 from J; bases not matched to a gene: 6. Germline CDR1 reads MNHEY; CDR2 reads SVGAGI. CDR3 DNA sequence: TGTGCCAGCAGTTATGCGGGAGGGGCCCCTGAGCAGTTCTTC. As protein: CASSYAGGAPEQFF.

CDR3 DNA: TGTGCCAGCAGCCGCGGGGAATGGTACGAGCAGTACTTC. Residues: CASSRGEWYEQYF. The genes are TRBV5-5 and TRBJ2-7; D perhaps matches TRBD2 (6 bases). The CDR3 totals 13 residues. Germline assignment: CDR1 SGHKS and CDR2 YYEKEE (reference sequence). V was clipped by 4 bases and J by 4 bases, with 12 bases between them.

J is TRBJ1-1 and V is TRBV7-9; perhaps TRBD1 as D (5 bases). This CDR3 has 13 amino acids. V lost 4 bases and J lost 6, with 12 bases in between. Germline V gene data show CDR1 as SEHNR and CDR2 as FQNEAQ (reference sequence). CDR3 amino acids: CASSSYRSPEAFF. CDR3 in DNA: TGTGCCAGCAGCTCCTACAGGTCCCCTGAAGCTTTCTTT.

The chain joins TRBV6-5 to TRBJ2-7; D unresolved. V was cut by 8 bases and J by 4 bases, with 18 bases left in between. The CDR3 spans 14 residues. Germline-derived CDR1 and CDR2 are MNHEY and SVGAGI. The CDR3 loop reads CASSPAPSLYEQYF. CDR3 bases: TGTGCCAGCTCTCCTGCCCCTAGTCTGTACGAGCAGTACTTC.

V usage is TRBV4-1 and J usage is TRBJ2-1; D uncertain. Germline V gene data show CDR1 as MGHRA and CDR2 as YSYEKL. The CDR3 sequence is 13 residues long. V dropped 3 bases and J dropped 4 bases, with 7 bases sitting between them. This chain's CDR3 is CASSQNGYNEQFF. CDR3 bases: TGCGCCAGCAGCCAGAACGGATACAATGAGCAGTTCTTC.

The V call is TRBV6-5, the J call TRBJ2-1; 7 bases fit TRBD2. The germline CDR1 and CDR2 sequences are MNHEY and SVGAGI. The CDR3 length is 16 residues. Trimming took 4 bases from V and 5 from J; bases not matched to a gene: 11. DNA of the CDR3: TGTGCCAGCAGTTCGGCTAGCGGAAGGAACGACAATGAGCAGTTCTTC. Translation gives CASSSASGRNDNEQFF.

This clone appeared many times. The V call is TRBV19, the J call TRBJ2-1; tentative D call: TRBD2 (6 bases). Germline V lookup: CDR1 LNHDA, CDR2 SQIVND (reference sequence). V was clipped by 5 bases and J by 1 base, with 15 bases between them. CDR3 length: 16 residues. This CDR3 is CASSWGLRGSYNEQFF. The CDR3 DNA follows: TGTGCCAGTAGTTGGGGTTTGCGGGGATCCTACAATGAGCAGTTCTTC.

On this clone: A read error may be the cause here, since a much bigger clone is one base away. The chain combines TRBV5-6 with TRBJ2-1; D remains unclear. Germline values: CDR1 SGHDT, CDR2 YYEEEE. V lost 4 bases and J lost 3, with 2 bases in between. The CDR3 is 11 amino acids. The CDR3 DNA is TGTGCCAGCAGCCGCTACAATGAGCAGTTCTTC. Translated, it gives CASSRYNEQFF.

In its sample, this clone was seen a few times. The V gene is TRBV4-1, the J gene TRBJ1-5, with D uncertain. Trimming pared 0 bases from V and 5 bases from J, leaving 5 bases between. The length of the CDR3 is 13 residues. Germline CDR1 MGHRA, CDR2 YSYEKL. CDR3 sequence (DNA): TGCGCCAGCAGCCAAGATCCCCATCAGCCCCAGCATTTT. It yields the protein CASSQDPHQPQHF.